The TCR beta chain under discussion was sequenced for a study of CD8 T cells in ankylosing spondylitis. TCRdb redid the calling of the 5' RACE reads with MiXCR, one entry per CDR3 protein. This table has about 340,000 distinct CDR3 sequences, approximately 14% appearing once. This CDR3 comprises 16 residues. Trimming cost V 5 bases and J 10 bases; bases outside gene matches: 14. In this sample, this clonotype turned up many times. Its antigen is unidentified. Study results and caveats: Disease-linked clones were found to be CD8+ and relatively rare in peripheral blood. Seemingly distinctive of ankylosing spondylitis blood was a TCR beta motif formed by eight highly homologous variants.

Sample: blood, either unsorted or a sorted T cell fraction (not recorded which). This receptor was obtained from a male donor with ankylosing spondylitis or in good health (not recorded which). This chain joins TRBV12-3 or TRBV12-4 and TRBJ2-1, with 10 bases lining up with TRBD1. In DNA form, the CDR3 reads TGTGCCAGCAGTCTAATTACCGGGACAGGGGTTAGGGAGCAGTTCTTC. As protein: CASSLITGTGVREQFF.